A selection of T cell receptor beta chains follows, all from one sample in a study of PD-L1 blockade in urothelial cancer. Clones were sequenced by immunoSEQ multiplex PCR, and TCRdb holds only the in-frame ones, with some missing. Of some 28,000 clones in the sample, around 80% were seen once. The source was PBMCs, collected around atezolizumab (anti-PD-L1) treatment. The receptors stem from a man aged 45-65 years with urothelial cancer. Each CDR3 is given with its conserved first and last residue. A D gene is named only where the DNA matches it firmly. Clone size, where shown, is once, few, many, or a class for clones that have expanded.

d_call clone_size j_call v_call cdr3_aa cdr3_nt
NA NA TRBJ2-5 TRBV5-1 CASSLTGYQETQYF TGCGCCAGCAGCTTGACAGGATACCAAGAGACCCAGTACTTC
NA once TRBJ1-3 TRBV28 CASSTGSLGTIYF TGTGCCAGCAGCACCGGGTCTCTCGGCACCATATATTTT
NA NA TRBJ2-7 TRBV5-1 CASSLGDWTAKGEQYF TGCGCCAGCAGCTTGGGGGATTGGACAGCCAAGGGCGAGCAGTACTTC
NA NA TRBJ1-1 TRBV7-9 CASNPRAGAWGTEAFF TGTGCCAGCAACCCCAGAGCAGGGGCCTGGGGCACTGAAGCTTTCTTT
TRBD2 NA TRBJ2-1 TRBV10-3 CAIRQTSGDEQFF TGTGCCATCAGACAGACTAGCGGGGATGAGCAGTTCTTC
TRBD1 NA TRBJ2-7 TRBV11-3 CASSPGTGYEQYF TGTGCCAGCAGCCCTGGGACAGGGTACGAGCAGTACTTC
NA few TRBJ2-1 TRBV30 CAWGGGSSYNEQFF TGTGCCTGGGGGGGCGGAAGCTCCTACAATGAGCAGTTCTTC
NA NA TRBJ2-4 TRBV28 CASSLLTPPEGNIQYF TGTGCCAGCAGCTTACTAACACCACCCGAGGGAAACATTCAGTACTTC
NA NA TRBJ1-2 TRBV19 CASSPGGRRMDYGYTF TGTGCCAGTAGCCCCGGAGGACGGAGGATGGACTATGGCTACACCTTC
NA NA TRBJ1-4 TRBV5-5 CASSLAGGAANEKLFF TGTGCCAGCAGCTTGGCCGGGGGGGCGGCTAATGAAAAACTGTTTTTT
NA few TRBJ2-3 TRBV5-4 CASSLTGRTDTQYF TGTGCCAGCAGCTTGACAGGTCGGACAGATACGCAGTATTTT
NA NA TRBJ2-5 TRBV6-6 CASSSGYGETQYF TGTGCCAGCAGTTCGGGGTATGGAGAGACCCAGTACTTC
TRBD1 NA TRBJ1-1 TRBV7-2 CASSSQGGNTEAFF TGTGCCAGCAGCTCACAGGGGGGGAACACTGAAGCTTTCTTT
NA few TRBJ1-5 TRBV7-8 CASSLGGGSNQPQHF TGTGCCAGCAGCTTAGGAGGCGGTAGCAATCAGCCCCAGCATTTT